This T cell receptor (beta chain) emerged from a study of CD8 T cells in Susac syndrome. Overall study findings and caveats: In its TCR sequencing and HLA analysis, the study acknowledged that the number of individuals was relatively small.

Germline assignment: CDR1 LGHDT and CDR2 YNNKEL (reference sequence). Deletions cut 4 bases from V and 6 bases from J, with 15 bases between. This CDR3 contains 14 residues. As concerns this clonotype: Its antigen remains unidentified.

From blood CD8+ and CD4+ T cells, TCR beta sequences were generated. It was with random hexamers that roughly 0.45 to 1 ug RNA was reverse transcribed. The immunoSEQ assay covered 54 Vbeta and 13 Jbeta segments for CDR3. Using its own MiXCR run on the immunoSEQ multiplex PCR reads, TCRdb lists one record per CDR3 protein. Here the sample spans over 150,000 distinct CDR3 sequences, about 95% being singletons. J is TRBJ1-2 and V is TRBV3-1; D is unresolved. The receptor was isolated from a human donor with multiple sclerosis. The source material was CD4+ T cells from PBMCs. The DNA of the CDR3 is TGTGCCAGCAGCCGGAGAACGGACGGAAATGGCTACACCTTC. Protein sequence: CASSRRTDGNGYTF.